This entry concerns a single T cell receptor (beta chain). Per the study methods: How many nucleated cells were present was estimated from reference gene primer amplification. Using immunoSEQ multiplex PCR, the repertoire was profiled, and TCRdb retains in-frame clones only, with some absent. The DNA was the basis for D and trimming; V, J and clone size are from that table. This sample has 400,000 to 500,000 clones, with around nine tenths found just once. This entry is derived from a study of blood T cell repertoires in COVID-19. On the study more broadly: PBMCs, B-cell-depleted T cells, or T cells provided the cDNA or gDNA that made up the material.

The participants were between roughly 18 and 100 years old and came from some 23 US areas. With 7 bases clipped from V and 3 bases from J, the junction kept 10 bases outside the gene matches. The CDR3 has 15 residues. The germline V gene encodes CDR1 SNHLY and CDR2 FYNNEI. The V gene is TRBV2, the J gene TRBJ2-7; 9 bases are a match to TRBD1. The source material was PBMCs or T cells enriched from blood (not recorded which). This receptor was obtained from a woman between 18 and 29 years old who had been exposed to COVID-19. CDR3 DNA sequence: TGTGCCAGCACCCGGGACAGGGCGGCCTACTACGAGCAGTACTTC. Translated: CASTRDRAAYYEQYF.